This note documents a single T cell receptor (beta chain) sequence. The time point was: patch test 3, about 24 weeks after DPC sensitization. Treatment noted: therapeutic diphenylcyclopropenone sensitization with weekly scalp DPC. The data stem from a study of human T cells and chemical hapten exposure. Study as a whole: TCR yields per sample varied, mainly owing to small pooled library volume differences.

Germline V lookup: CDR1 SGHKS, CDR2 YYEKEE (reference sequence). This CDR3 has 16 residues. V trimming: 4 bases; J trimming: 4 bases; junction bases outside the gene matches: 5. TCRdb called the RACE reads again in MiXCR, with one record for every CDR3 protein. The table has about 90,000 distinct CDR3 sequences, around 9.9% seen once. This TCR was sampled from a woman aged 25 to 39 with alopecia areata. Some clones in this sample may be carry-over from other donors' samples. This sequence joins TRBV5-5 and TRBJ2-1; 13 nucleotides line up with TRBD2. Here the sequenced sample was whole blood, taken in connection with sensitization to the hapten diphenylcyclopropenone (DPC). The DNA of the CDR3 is TGTGCCAGCAGCCGCGGACTAGCGGGGGCGTACAATGAGCAGTTCTTC. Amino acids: CASSRGLAGAYNEQFF.